The 10 T cell receptor beta chains listed next were all sequenced from one sample in a study of T cell responses to AZD1222 COVID-19 vaccine. Profiled with immunoSEQ multiplex PCR; TCRdb holds only in-frame clones, not every one. This table has under 140,000 clones, under 95% appearing once. The source material was peripheral blood, sampled on day 0 of AZD1222 vaccination. The receptor source for this set is an adult in good health.

The chain links TRBV19 to TRBJ1-6, with D unresolved. The germline CDR1 and CDR2 sequences are LNHDA and SQIVND (reference sequence). V was shortened by 5 bases and J by 0 bases, with 5 bases between the two germline ends. There are 14 residues in the CDR3. The CDR3 region is CASSLRSYNSPLHF. The CDR3 DNA sequence: TGTGCCAGTAGTCTGCGCTCCTATAATTCACCCCTCCACTTT.

V and J are TRBV19 and TRBJ1-2; no clear D. The germline CDR1 and CDR2 sequences are LNHDA and SQIVND (reference sequence). The V end was cut by 2 bases, the J end by 5 bases, with 6 bases between. The CDR3 sequence is 12 residues long. CDR3 sequence reads: CASSINRYGYTF. The CDR3, as DNA: TGTGCCAGTAGTATAAACAGATATGGCTACACCTTC. Full variable domain (rest looked up from reference TRBV19 and TRBJ1-2): DGGITQSPKYLFRKEGQNVTLSCEQNLNHDAMYWYRQDPGQGLRLIYYSQIVNDFQKGDIAEGYSVSREKKESFPLTVTSAQKNPTAFYLCASSINRYGYTFGSGTRLTVV.

V is TRBV28 and J is TRBJ2-4; D is uncertain. V was clipped by 6 bases and J by 0 bases, with 9 bases between them. Germline assignment: CDR1 MDHEN and CDR2 SYDVKM. The length of the CDR3 is 14 residues. The CDR3 DNA reads as TGTGCCAGCAGCCTCGCCCTAGCCAAAAACATTCAGTACTTC. Its translation is CASSLALAKNIQYF.

V is TRBV12-5 and J is TRBJ1-2; 7 nucleotides line up with TRBD1. Trimming removed 5 bases from V and 6 bases from J; junction bases left unmatched: 6. The CDR3 runs to 13 residues. CDR1 LGHNT and CDR2 FRNRAP come from the germline V gene. This CDR3 reads CASGRTDRDGYTF. The CDR3 region has the DNA TGTGCTAGTGGTCGAACCGACAGGGATGGCTACACCTTC.

The genes are TRBV5-6 and TRBJ1-5; 7 bases are a match to TRBD1. This CDR3 has 14 residues. J lost 2 bases, V lost 4 bases, and 3 bases had no gene match. Germline assignment: CDR1 SGHDT and CDR2 YYEEEE. The CDR3, as DNA: TGTGCCAGCAGCCCTGGACAGGGCAATCAGCCCCAGCATTTT. This translates into CASSPGQGNQPQHF.

J is TRBJ2-7 and V is TRBV4-1; 10 bases are shared with TRBD1. V dropped 5 bases and J dropped 0; count of bases not matched to a gene: 7. CDR1 MGHRA and CDR2 YSYEKL come from the germline V gene. The CDR3 is made up of 16 amino acids. The CDR3 spells CASSGPGQGSSYEQYF. CDR3 in DNA: TGCGCCAGCAGCGGACCGGGACAGGGGTCCTCCTACGAGCAGTACTTC.

This chain joins TRBV25-1 and TRBJ2-1; the D is unclear. Per germline, CDR1 MGHDK and CDR2 SYGVNS. The CDR3 has 12 amino acids. Deletions cut 3 bases from V and 0 bases from J, with 0 bases between. For the CDR3, the DNA is TGTGCCAGCAGTGACTCCTACAATGAGCAGTTCTTC. Its protein product is CASSDSYNEQFF.

The rearrangement uses TRBV3-1 (or the pseudogene TRBV3-2) and TRBJ1-6; D is ambiguous. With 1 base removed from V and 9 bases from J, the gap between germline ends came to 7 bases. The CDR3 consists of 13 residues. Germline CDR1 is LGHDT and CDR2 is YNNKEL (reference sequence). CDR3 amino acids: CASSQVGSSPLHF. For the CDR3, the DNA is TGTGCCAGCAGCCAAGTGGGCAGTTCACCCCTCCACTTT.

This clone was counted a single time. This rearrangement joins TRBV28 to TRBJ2-1; D gene unclear. The CDR3 totals 13 residues. Trimming left V 2 bases short and J 5 bases short, with 7 bases between. The germline V gene has CDR1 MDHEN and CDR2 SYDVKM. This CDR3 is CASSLGRDNEQFF. The CDR3 DNA follows: TGTGCCAGCAGTTTAGGACGGGACAATGAGCAGTTCTTC.

The gene calls are TRBV5-6 and TRBJ2-6; 7 bases match TRBD2. The CDR3 is 18 residues long. Germline V gene sequence: CDR1 SGHDT, CDR2 YYEEEE. V trimming: 4 bases; J trimming: 0 bases; junction bases outside the gene matches: 10. The CDR3 reads CASSPSGAAYSGANVLTF. The CDR3 DNA is TGTGCCAGCAGCCCCAGCGGGGCGGCATACTCTGGGGCCAACGTCCTGACTTTC.